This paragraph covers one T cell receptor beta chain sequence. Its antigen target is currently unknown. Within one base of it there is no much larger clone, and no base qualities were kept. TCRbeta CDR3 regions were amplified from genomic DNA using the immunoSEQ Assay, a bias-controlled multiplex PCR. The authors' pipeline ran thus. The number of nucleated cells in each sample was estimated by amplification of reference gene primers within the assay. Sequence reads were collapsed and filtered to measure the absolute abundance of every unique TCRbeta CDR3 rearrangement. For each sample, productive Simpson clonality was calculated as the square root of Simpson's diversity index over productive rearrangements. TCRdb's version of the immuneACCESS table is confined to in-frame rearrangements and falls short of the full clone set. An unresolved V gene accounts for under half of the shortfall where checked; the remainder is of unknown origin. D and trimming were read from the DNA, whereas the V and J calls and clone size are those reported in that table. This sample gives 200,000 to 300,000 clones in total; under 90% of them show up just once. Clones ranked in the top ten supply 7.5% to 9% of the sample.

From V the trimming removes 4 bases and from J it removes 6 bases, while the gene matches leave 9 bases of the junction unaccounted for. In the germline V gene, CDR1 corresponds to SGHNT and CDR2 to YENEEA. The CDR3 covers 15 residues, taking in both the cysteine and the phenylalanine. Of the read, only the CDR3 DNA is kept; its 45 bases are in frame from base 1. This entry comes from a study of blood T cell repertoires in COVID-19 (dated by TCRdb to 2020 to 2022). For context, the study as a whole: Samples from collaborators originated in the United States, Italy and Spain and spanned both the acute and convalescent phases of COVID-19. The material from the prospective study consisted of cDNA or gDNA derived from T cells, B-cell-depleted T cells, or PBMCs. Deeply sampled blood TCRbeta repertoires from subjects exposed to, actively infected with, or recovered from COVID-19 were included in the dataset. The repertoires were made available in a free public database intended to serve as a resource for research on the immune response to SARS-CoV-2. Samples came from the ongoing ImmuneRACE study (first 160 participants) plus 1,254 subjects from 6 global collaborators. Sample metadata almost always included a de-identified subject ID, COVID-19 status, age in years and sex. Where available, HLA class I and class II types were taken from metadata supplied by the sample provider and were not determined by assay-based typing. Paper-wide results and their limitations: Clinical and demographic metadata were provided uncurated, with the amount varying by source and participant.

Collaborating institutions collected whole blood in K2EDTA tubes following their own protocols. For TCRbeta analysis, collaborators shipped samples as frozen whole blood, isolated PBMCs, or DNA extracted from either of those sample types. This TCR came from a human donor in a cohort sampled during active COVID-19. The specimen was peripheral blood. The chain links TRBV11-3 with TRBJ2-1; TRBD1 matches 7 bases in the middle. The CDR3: CASSSPTGVGNEQFF. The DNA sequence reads TGTGCCAGCAGCTCGCCCACAGGGGTGGGCAATGAGCAGTTCTTC.